This passage covers 28 T cell receptor beta chains from one sample sequenced in a study of response to subunit inactivated influenza vaccine. TCRdb analysed the RT-PCR reads with MiXCR anew, one entry per CDR3 protein. Of around 480,000 distinct CDR3 sequences listed, 11% are singletons. The sequencing used PBMCs from blood, collected roughly 48 days after vaccination. Receptor source: a man in his forties or fifties who received an inactivated influenza vaccine.

This clonotype was picked up a small number of times. The chain joins TRBV20-1 to TRBJ1-2; possible D gene TRBD1, 6 bases. Trimming shortened V by 3 bases and J by 3 bases, and 14 bases separated the two germline ends. Germline loops: CDR1 DFQATT, CDR2 SNEGSKA (reference sequence). The CDR3 covers 14 residues. This CDR3 reads CSASEGEIDYGYTF. CDR3 nucleotide sequence: TGCAGTGCTAGCGAGGGGGAAATTGACTATGGCTACACCTTC.

This clonotype was seen more than once but under ten times. V gene TRBV24-1 combines with J gene TRBJ2-2, with no clear D. The CDR3 covers 14 residues. The V gene's germline CDR1 is KGHDR and CDR2 SFDVKD. V lost 4 bases to trimming and J lost 0 bases, with 5 bases between them. CDR3 nucleotide sequence: TGTGCCACCAGTGAACCGTCGAACACCGGGGAGCTGTTTTTT. This codes for CATSEPSNTGELFF.

The chain carries TRBV5-1 and TRBJ1-4, with no clear D. Germline V CDR1 and CDR2: SGHRS, YFSETQ. The CDR3 covers 13 residues. V shed 3 bases and J shed 6 bases, with 9 bases lying between them. The DNA for the CDR3 is TGCGCCAGCAGCTGGGCCACAGATGAAAAACTGTTTTTT. Translated: CASSWATDEKLFF. Full variable domain (missing parts from reference TRBV5-1 and TRBJ1-4): KAGVTQTPRYLIKTRGQQVTLSCSPISGHRSVSWYQQTPGQGLQFLFEYFSETQRNKGNFPGRFSGRQFSNSRSEMNVSTLELGDSALYLCASSWATDEKLFFGSGTQLSVL.

The J gene is TRBJ1-1, the V gene TRBV7-2; D is unresolved. Trimming removed 1 base from V and 6 bases from J, with 9 bases in between. The CDR3 runs to 13 residues. In germline, CDR1 is SGHTA, CDR2 FQGNSA. DNA for the CDR3: TGTGCCAGCAGCTTAGACGGGCTACCTGAAGCTTTCTTT. It specifies CASSLDGLPEAFF.

This clonotype appeared a few times. The V call is TRBV7-2, the J call TRBJ2-2; D may be TRBD1 (6 bases). The germline V and J ends were trimmed by 7 bases and 5 bases, with 11 bases remaining between them. The germline V gene has CDR1 SGHTA and CDR2 FQGNSA. There are 13 residues in the CDR3. The CDR3 region has the DNA TGTGCCAGCACCAGGGACACTACCGGGGAGCTGTTTTTT. Encoded protein: CASTRDTTGELFF.

This clonotype was detected only a few times. The genes are TRBV7-9 and TRBJ2-3; unclear D gene. The CDR3 contains 17 residues. Per germline, CDR1 SEHNR and CDR2 FQNEAQ (reference sequence). The germline V and J ends were trimmed by 2 bases and 0 bases, with 15 bases remaining between them. The CDR3 sequence: CASSLIGITTSTDTQYF. In DNA form, the CDR3 reads TGTGCCAGCAGCTTAATCGGAATAACCACTAGCACAGATACGCAGTATTTT.

The chain carries TRBV7-9 and TRBJ2-7, with 7 bases identical to TRBD1. CDR3 length: 15 amino acids. The germline CDR1 and CDR2 sequences are SEHNR and FQNEAQ (reference sequence). The V segment lost 2 bases and the J segment 5 bases; nucleotides outside the gene matches: 9. The CDR3 DNA sequence: TGTGCCAGCAGCTTAATGTACGACAGGGACGACGAGCAGTACTTC. Its translation: CASSLMYDRDDEQYF. Full variable domain (remainder filled in from reference TRBV7-9 and TRBJ2-7): DTGVSQNPRHKITKRGQNVTFRCDPISEHNRLYWYRQTLGQGPEFLTYFQNEAQLEKSRLLSDRFSAERPKGSFSTLEIQRTEQGDSAMYLCASSLMYDRDDEQYFGPGTRLTVT.

This clonotype was seen a few times. The chain is built from TRBV5-1 and TRBJ1-4; 7 nucleotides align to TRBD1. The length of the CDR3 is 15 residues. J lost 6 bases, V lost 3 bases, and 8 bases had no gene match. Germline V lookup: CDR1 SGHRS, CDR2 YFSETQ. The CDR3 DNA sequence: TGCGCCAGCAGCTCGGAGAGGGGGCTGGATGAAAAACTGTTTTTT. As protein: CASSSERGLDEKLFF.

The sample holds a few counts of this clonotype. The V gene is TRBV6-2 or TRBV6-3, the J gene TRBJ2-1; 9 nucleotides line up with TRBD1. Germline values: CDR1 MNHEY, CDR2 SVGEGT. The CDR3 is 15 residues long. V lost 5 bases, J lost 7 bases, and 9 bases stayed unmatched. DNA of the CDR3: TGTGCCAGCAGTAGGGACAGGGTTTCCAAGAATGAGCAGTTCTTC. It is translated as CASSRDRVSKNEQFF.

The V gene is TRBV19, the J gene TRBJ2-1; TRBD2 aligns across 9 bases. CDR3 length: 15 amino acids. J was trimmed by 7 bases and V by 4 bases; bases with no gene match: 8. Germline assignment: CDR1 LNHDA and CDR2 SQIVND (reference sequence). CDR3 sequence reads: CASSTAGGPRNEQFF. CDR3 DNA sequence: TGTGCCAGTAGTACCGCGGGGGGGCCTCGTAATGAGCAGTTCTTC.

CDR3 bases: TGCAGTGCTAGCCCAGGGGACCAGAACACCGGGGAGCTGTTTTTT. Its protein product is CSASPGDQNTGELFF. The rearrangement uses TRBV20-1 and TRBJ2-2; a weak D match, TRBD1 (6 bases). This CDR3 is 15 amino acids long. Germline V CDR1 and CDR2: DFQATT, SNEGSKA (reference sequence). V was clipped by 3 bases and J by 1 base, with 12 bases between them.

This clonotype was counted many times. The chain couples TRBV6-5 to TRBJ2-5; D gene uncertain. Germline CDR1 and CDR2: MNHEY and SVGAGI. The V end lost 0 bases, the J end lost 5 bases, and 13 bases lay between the germline ends. The CDR3 length is 15 residues. CDR3 loop: CASSYSGHKPETQYF. CDR3 DNA: TGTGCCAGCAGTTACTCGGGTCATAAGCCGGAGACCCAGTACTTC.

This clonotype occurred once. The CDR3 loop reads CASSSSGYSPLHF. The CDR3 coding sequence is TGTGCCAGCAGCTCGTCAGGTTACTCACCCCTCCACTTT. The J gene is TRBJ1-6, the V gene TRBV13; D gene unclear. CDR1 and CDR2 (germline): PRHDT, FYEKMQ (reference sequence). Trimming left V 4 bases short and J 10 bases short, with 11 bases between. The CDR3 sequence is 13 residues long.

This clonotype was recorded many times. The chain combines TRBV29-1 with TRBJ2-5; D ambiguous. Between the trimmed V and J ends, which lost 1 base and 5 bases, there was a span of 17 bases. The CDR3 sequence is 15 residues long. The germline CDR1 and CDR2 sequences are SQVTM and ANQGSEA. This chain's CDR3 is CSVEGWTRGVETQYF. The CDR3 region has the DNA TGCAGCGTTGAAGGTTGGACCCGCGGAGTGGAGACCCAGTACTTC.

The J gene is TRBJ2-3, the V gene TRBV20-1; TRBD2 agrees at 8 bases. The CDR3 has 15 amino acids. The germline CDR1 and CDR2 sequences are DFQATT and SNEGSKA (reference sequence). The junction had 8 bases not matched to a gene; V was cut back by 6 bases and J by 0 bases. The CDR3 protein is CSAAEREGSTDTQYF. Written as DNA, the CDR3 is TGCAGTGCCGCGGAACGGGAGGGGAGCACAGATACGCAGTATTTT.

This clonotype appeared many times. V usage is TRBV12-3 or TRBV12-4 and J usage is TRBJ1-5; D unresolved. The CDR3 runs to 14 residues. The V end was cut by 5 bases, the J end by 5 bases, with 13 bases between. The chain's CDR3 is CASSPTPADQPQHF. The CDR3 nucleotides are TGTGCCAGCAGTCCGACACCGGCGGATCAGCCCCAGCATTTT.

The sample holds a few counts of this clonotype. V gene TRBV10-3 combines with J gene TRBJ2-2; D unresolved. Per germline, CDR1 ENHRY and CDR2 SYGVKD. Deletions cut 2 bases from V and 6 bases from J, with 13 bases between. The CDR3 contains 15 residues. The CDR3 DNA sequence: TGTGCCATCAGTGAGGCGCGGCAGAGGCCCGGGGAGCTGTTTTTT. It codes for CAISEARQRPGELFF.

At least ten counts were recorded for this clonotype. V gene TRBV29-1 combines with J gene TRBJ2-7; D uncertain. The CDR3 is made up of 11 amino acids. V shed 8 bases and J shed 3 bases, with 11 bases lying between them. The germline V gene has CDR1 SQVTM and CDR2 ANQGSEA. CDR3 region: CSTSVGYEQYF. The DNA of the CDR3 is TGCAGCACCAGCGTGGGCTACGAGCAGTACTTC.

This clonotype was counted ten times or more. The V call is TRBV12-3 or TRBV12-4, the J call TRBJ1-3; D unresolved. The CDR3 has 15 amino acids. Trimming pared 6 bases from V and 0 bases from J, leaving 12 bases between. Here the CDR3 reads CASRETAFSGNTIYF. DNA for the CDR3: TGTGCCAGCAGGGAAACAGCCTTCTCTGGAAACACCATATATTTT.

This clonotype was seen only a few times. The chain is built from TRBV3-1 and TRBJ1-2; no definite D call. The ends were cut back, 4 bases at V and 4 bases at J, with 10 bases in the middle. The CDR3 covers 13 residues. Germline V CDR1 and CDR2: LGHDT, YNNKEL (reference sequence). CDR3 protein: CASSLQSAYGYTF. The CDR3 region has the DNA TGTGCCAGCAGCCTTCAAAGTGCCTATGGCTACACCTTC.

A few counts support this clonotype. V gene TRBV11-3 combines with J gene TRBJ2-2; 7 bases are shared with TRBD2. The CDR3 consists of 21 residues. V was clipped by 5 bases and J by 2 bases; unmatched bases: 23. From germline, CDR1 is SGHNT and CDR2 YENEEA. The chain's CDR3 is CASSQNPLAAGAGFNTGELFF. CDR3 DNA sequence: TGTGCCAGCAGCCAAAATCCGCTAGCTGCGGGAGCAGGCTTTAACACCGGGGAGCTGTTTTTT.

The CDR3 region is CASSPTGGEETQYF. CDR3 DNA: TGCGCCAGCAGCCCGACAGGGGGGGAAGAGACCCAGTACTTC. The chain carries TRBV5-1 and TRBJ2-5; TRBD1 aligns across 9 bases. This CDR3 contains 14 residues. The germline V gene encodes CDR1 SGHRS and CDR2 YFSETQ. The V gene end was trimmed by 4 bases and the J gene end by 3 bases; junction bases not matched to a gene: 4.

The rearrangement joins TRBV6-5 to TRBJ1-4; D is ambiguous. The CDR3 runs to 13 residues. Germline V lookup: CDR1 MNHEY, CDR2 SVGAGI. With 4 bases removed from V and 4 bases from J, the gap between germline ends came to 7 bases. The CDR3 sequence is CASSSRRNEKLFF. The CDR3 DNA follows: TGTGCCAGCAGTTCACGGCGTAATGAAAAACTGTTTTTT.

This clonotype was seen many times. This chain links TRBV10-3 with TRBJ1-4; unclear D gene. V lost 2 bases, J lost 8 bases, and 12 bases lay in between. CDR3 length: 14 residues. Germline CDR1 and CDR2: ENHRY and SYGVKD. CDR3 region: CAISERGVGEKLFF. The DNA of the CDR3 is TGTGCCATCAGTGAGCGTGGGGTCGGAGAAAAACTGTTTTTT.

The rearrangement links TRBV5-5 to TRBJ1-4; 9 bases are shared with TRBD1. Unmatched junction bases numbered 2, after V lost 0 bases and J lost 5 bases. Germline V gives CDR1 SGHKS, CDR2 YYEKEE (reference sequence). The CDR3 spans 15 residues. CDR3 bases: TGTGCCAGCAGCTTGGCGGGGACAGGGAATGAAAAACTGTTTTTT. This sequence encodes CASSLAGTGNEKLFF. Based on the CDR3 plus reference TRBV5-5 and TRBJ1-4, the full variable domain is DAGVTQSPTHLIKTRGQQVTLRCSPISGHKSVSWYQQVLGQGPQFIFQYYEKEERGRGNFPDRFSARQFPNYSSELNVNALLLGDSALYLCASSLAGTGNEKLFFGSGTQLSVL.

The CDR3: CASSGTGGDSYEQYF. The DNA for the CDR3 is TGTGCCAGCAGTGGGACAGGGGGCGACTCCTACGAGCAGTACTTC. This chain links TRBV12-3 or TRBV12-4 with TRBJ2-7; 12 nucleotides align to TRBD1. V shed 5 bases and J 0 bases; nucleotides not matched to a gene: 2. There are 15 residues in the CDR3.

The chain recombines TRBV6-1 with TRBJ1-2; a possible D gene is TRBD1 (5 bases). Germline CDR1 reads MNHNS; CDR2 reads SASEGT. V dropped 7 bases and J dropped 4 bases, with 13 bases sitting between them. The CDR3 is 13 amino acids. CDR3 protein: CASTRGRSYGYTF. The CDR3 coding sequence is TGTGCCAGCACGCGGGGCAGGAGCTATGGCTACACCTTC.

This clonotype has a handful of counts. The chain links TRBV27 to TRBJ1-6; 7 bases match TRBD1. V trimming: 5 bases; J trimming: 9 bases; junction bases outside the gene matches: 7. The V gene's germline CDR1 is MNHEY and CDR2 SMNVEV (reference sequence). This CDR3 is 14 amino acids long. CDR3 nucleotide sequence: TGTGCCAGCAGTCTTCAGGGGGGCTTTTCACCCCTCCACTTT. It codes for CASSLQGGFSPLHF.